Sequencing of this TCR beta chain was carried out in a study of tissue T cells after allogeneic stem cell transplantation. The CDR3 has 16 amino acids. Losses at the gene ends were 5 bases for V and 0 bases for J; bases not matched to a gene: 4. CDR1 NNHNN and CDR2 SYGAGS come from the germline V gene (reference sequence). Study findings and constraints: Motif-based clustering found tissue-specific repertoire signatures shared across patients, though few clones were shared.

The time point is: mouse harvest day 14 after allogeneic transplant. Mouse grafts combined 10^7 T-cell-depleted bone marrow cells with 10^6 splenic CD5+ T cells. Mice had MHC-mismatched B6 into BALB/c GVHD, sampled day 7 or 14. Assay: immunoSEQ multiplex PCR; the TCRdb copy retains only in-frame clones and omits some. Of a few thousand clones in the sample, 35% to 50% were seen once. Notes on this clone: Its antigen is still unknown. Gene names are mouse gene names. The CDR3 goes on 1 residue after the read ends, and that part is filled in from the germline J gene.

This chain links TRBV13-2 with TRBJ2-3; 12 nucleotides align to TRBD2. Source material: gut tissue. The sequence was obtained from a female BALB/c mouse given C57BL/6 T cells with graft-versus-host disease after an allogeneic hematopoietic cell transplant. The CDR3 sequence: CASGDWGGASAETLYF. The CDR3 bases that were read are TGTGCCAGCGGCGACTGGGGGGGCGCGAGTGCAGAAACGCTGTAT.